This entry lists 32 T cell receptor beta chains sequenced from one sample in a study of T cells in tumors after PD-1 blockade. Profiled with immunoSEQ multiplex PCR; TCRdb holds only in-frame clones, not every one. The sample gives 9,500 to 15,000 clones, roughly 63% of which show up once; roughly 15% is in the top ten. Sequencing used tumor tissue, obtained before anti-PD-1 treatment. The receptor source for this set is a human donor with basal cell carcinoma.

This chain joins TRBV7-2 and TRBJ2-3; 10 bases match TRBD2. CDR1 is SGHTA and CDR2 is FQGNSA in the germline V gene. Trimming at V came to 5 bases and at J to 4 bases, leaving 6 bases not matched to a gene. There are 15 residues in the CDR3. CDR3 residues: CASSALAGAPDTQYF. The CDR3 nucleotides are TGTGCCAGCAGCGCCCTAGCGGGGGCGCCAGATACGCAGTATTTT.

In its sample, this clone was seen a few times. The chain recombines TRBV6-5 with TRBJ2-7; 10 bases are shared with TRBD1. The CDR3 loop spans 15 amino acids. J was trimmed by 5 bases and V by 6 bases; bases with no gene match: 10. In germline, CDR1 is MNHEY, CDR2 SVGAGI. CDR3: CASRRRQGARNEQYF. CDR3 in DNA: TGTGCCAGCAGACGAAGACAGGGGGCGCGGAACGAGCAGTACTTC.

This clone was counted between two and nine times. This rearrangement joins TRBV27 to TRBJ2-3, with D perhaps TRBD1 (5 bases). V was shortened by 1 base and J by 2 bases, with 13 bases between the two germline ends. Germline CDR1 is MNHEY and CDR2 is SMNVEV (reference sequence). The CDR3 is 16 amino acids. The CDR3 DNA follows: TGTGCCAGCAGTTTATGGGGCAGCGCCAACACAGATACGCAGTATTTT. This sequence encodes CASSLWGSANTDTQYF.

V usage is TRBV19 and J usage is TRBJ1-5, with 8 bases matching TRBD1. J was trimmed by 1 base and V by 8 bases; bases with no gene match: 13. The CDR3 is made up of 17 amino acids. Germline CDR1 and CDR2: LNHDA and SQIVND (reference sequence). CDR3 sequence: CASRRGRWDGSNQPQHF. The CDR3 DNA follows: TGTGCCAGTCGCAGGGGGCGCTGGGATGGAAGCAATCAGCCCCAGCATTTT.

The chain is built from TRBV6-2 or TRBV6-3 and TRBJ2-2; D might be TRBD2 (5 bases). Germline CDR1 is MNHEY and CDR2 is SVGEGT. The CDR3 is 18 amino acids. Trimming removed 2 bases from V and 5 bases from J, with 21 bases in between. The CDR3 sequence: CASSYSRDPPSFTGELFF. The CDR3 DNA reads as TGTGCCAGCAGTTACAGTCGGGATCCTCCTTCTTTTACCGGGGAGCTGTTTTTT.

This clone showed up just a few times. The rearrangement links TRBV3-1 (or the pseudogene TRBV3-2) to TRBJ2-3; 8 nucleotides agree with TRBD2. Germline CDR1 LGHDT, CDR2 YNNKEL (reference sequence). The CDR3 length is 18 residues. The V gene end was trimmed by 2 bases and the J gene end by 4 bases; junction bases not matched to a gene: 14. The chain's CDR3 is CASSQPKLAAWGADTQYF. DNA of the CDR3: TGTGCCAGCAGCCAACCCAAACTAGCGGCGTGGGGCGCAGATACGCAGTATTTT.

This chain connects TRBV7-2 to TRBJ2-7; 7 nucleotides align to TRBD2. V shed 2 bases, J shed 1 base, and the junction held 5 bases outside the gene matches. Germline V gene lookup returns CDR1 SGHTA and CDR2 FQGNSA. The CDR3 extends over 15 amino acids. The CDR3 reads CASSLRAGLSYEQYF. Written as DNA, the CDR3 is TGTGCCAGCAGCTTAAGAGCGGGGCTTTCCTACGAGCAGTACTTC.

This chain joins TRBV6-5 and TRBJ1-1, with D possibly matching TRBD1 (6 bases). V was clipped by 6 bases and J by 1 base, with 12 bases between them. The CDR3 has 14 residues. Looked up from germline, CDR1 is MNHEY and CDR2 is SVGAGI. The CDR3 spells CASRLQGGNTEAFF. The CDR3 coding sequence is TGTGCCAGCAGACTACAGGGCGGGAACACTGAAGCTTTCTTT.

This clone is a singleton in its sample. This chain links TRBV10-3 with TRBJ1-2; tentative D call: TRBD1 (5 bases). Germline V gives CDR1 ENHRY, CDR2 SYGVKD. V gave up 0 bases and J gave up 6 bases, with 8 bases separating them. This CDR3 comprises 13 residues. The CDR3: CAISESGDDGYTF. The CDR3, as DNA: TGTGCCATCAGTGAGTCGGGGGACGATGGCTACACCTTC.

CDR3 amino acids: CASSLAASEGSPLHF. CDR3 nucleotide sequence: TGCGCCAGCAGCTTGGCCGCTAGCGAAGGATCACCCCTCCACTTT. The chain couples TRBV5-1 to TRBJ1-6, with no clear D. Germline V gene sequence: CDR1 SGHRS, CDR2 YFSETQ. V was pared by 0 bases and J by 10 bases, with 14 bases between. The CDR3 extends over 15 amino acids.

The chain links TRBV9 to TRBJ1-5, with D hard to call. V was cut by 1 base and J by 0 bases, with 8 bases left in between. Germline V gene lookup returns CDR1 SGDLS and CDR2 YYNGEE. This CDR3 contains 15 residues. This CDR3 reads CASSVTHDSNQPQHF. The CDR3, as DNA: TGTGCCAGCAGCGTAACACACGATAGCAATCAGCCCCAGCATTTT.

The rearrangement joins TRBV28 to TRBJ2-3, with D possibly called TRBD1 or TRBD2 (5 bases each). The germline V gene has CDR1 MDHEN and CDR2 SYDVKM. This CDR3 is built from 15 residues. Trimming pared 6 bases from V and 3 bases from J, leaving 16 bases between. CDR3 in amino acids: CASRGLGVVTDTQYF. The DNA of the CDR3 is TGTGCCAGCAGGGGATTGGGGGTGGTGACAGATACGCAGTATTTT. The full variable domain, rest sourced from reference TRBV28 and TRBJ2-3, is DVKVTQSSRYLVKRTGEKVFLECVQDMDHENMFWYRQDPGLGLRLIYFSYDVKMKEKGDIPEGYSVSREKKERFSLILESASTNQTSMYLCASRGLGVVTDTQYFGPGTRLTVL.

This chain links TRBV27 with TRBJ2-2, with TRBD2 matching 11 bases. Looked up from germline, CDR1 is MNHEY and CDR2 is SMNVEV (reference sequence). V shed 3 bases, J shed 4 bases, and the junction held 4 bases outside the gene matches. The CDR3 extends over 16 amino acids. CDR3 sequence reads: CASSFPLAGGTGELFF. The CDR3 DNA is TGTGCCAGCAGTTTCCCCCTAGCGGGGGGCACCGGGGAGCTGTTTTTT.

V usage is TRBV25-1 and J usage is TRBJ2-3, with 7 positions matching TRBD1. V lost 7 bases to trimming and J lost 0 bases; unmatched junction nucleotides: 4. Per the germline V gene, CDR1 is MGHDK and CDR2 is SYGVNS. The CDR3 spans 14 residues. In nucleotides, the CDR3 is TGTGCCAGCAAAGGGGGCCCCAGCACAGATACGCAGTATTTT. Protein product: CASKGGPSTDTQYF.

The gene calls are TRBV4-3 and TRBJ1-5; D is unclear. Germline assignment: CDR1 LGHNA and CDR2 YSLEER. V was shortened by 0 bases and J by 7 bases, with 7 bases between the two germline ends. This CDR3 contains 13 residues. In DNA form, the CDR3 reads TGCGCCAGCAGCCAAGACAGTAGGCAGCCCCAGCATTTT. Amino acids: CASSQDSRQPQHF.

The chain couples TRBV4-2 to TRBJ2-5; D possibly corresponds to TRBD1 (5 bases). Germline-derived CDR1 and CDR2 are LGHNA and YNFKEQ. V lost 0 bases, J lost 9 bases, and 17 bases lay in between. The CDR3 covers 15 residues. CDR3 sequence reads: CASSQEVGQEEPQYF. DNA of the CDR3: TGTGCCAGCAGCCAAGAAGTGGGGCAAGAAGAACCCCAGTACTTC.

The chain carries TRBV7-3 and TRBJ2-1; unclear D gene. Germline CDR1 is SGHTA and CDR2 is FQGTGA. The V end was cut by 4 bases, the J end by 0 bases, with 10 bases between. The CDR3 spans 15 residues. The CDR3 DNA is TGTGCCAGCAGCTCCGACGGAGTCTCCTACAATGAGCAGTTCTTC. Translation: CASSSDGVSYNEQFF.

CDR3 DNA sequence: TGTGCCAGCAGCCAAGTTTGGGGAAGAGGGGACACCGGGGAGCTGTTTTTT. Its protein product is CASSQVWGRGDTGELFF. The chain is built from TRBV3-1 (or the pseudogene TRBV3-2) and TRBJ2-2; D is perhaps TRBD1 or TRBD2 (5 bases each). Trimming removed 1 base at V and 3 bases at J, with 15 bases between. CDR1 is LGHDT and CDR2 is YNNKEL in the germline V gene (reference sequence). The CDR3 has 17 residues.

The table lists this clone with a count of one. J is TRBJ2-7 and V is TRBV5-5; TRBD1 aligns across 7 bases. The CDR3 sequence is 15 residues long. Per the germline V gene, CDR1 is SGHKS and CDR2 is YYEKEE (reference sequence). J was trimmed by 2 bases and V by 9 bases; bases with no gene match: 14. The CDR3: CANRSLRDRTYEQYF. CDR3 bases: TGTGCCAACCGATCCTTAAGGGACAGAACCTACGAGCAGTACTTC.

CDR3 amino acids: CASSEDRSTDTQYF. CDR3 sequence (DNA): TGTGCCAGCAGTGAAGACAGGAGCACAGATACGCAGTATTTT. The genes are TRBV2 and TRBJ2-3, with D possibly being TRBD1 (5 bases). CDR1 SNHLY and CDR2 FYNNEI come from the germline V gene. V gave up 1 base and J gave up 0 bases, with 5 bases separating them. The CDR3 is 14 residues long.

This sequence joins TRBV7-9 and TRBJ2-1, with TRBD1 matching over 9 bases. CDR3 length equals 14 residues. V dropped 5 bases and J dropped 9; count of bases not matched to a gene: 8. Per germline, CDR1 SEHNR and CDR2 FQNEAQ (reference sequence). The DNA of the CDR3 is TGTGCCAGCAGCGTGGACAGGGGTTGGAGTGAGCAGTTCTTC. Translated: CASSVDRGWSEQFF.

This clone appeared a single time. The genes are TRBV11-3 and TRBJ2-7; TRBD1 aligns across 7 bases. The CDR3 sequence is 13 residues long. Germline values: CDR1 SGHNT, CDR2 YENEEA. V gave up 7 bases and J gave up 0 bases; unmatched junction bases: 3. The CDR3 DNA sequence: TGTGCCAGCACGGACAGGCGCTCCTACGAGCAGTACTTC. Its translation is CASTDRRSYEQYF.

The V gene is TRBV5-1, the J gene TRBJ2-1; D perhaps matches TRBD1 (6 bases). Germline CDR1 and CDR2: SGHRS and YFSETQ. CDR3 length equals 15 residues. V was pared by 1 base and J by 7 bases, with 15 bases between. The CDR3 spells CASSLRQGIGNEQFF. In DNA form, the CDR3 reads TGCGCCAGCAGCTTGAGGCAGGGGATTGGAAATGAGCAGTTCTTC.

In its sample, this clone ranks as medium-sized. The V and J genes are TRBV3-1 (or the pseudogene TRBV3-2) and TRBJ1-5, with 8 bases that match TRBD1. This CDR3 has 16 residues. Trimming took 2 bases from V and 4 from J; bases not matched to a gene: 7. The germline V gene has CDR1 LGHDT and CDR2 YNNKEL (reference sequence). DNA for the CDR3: TGTGCCAGCAGCCAACCCGGGACAGGATTAAATCAGCCCCAGCATTTT. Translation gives CASSQPGTGLNQPQHF.

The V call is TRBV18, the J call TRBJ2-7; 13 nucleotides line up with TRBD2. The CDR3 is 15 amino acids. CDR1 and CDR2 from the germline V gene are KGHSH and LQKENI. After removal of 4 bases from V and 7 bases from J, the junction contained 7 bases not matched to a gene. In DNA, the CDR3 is TGTGCCAGCTCACTTATGACTAGCGGGAGGCAGGAGCAGTACTTC. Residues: CASSLMTSGRQEQYF.

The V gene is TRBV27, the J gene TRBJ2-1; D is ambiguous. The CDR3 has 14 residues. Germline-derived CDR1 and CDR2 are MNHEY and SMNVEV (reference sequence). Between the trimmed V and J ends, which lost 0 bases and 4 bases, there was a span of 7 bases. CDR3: CASSLSGLYNEQFF. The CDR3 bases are TGTGCCAGCAGTTTATCAGGTTTGTACAATGAGCAGTTCTTC.

CDR3 in amino acids: CAWSHFGQHAGNTEAFF. Here the CDR3 DNA reads TGTGCCTGGAGCCACTTTGGACAGCACGCAGGGAACACTGAAGCTTTCTTT. The chain joins TRBV30 to TRBJ1-1; the D gene is possibly TRBD1 (6 bases). Trimming removed 3 bases at V and 1 base at J, with 21 bases between. Looked up from germline, CDR1 is GTSNPN and CDR2 is SVGIG (reference sequence). CDR3 length equals 17 residues. The full variable domain, in which reference TRBV30 and TRBJ1-1 provide the parts outside the CDR3, is SQTIHQWPATLVQPVGSPLSLECTVEGTSNPNLYWYRQAAGRGLQLLFYSVGIGQISSEVPQNLSASRPQDRQFILSSKKLLLSDSGFYLCAWSHFGQHAGNTEAFFGQGTRLTVV.

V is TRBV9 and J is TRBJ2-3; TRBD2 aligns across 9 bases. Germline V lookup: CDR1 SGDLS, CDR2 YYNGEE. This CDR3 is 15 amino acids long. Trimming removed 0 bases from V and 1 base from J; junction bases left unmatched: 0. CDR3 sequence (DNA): TGTGCCAGCAGCGTAGTAGCGGGGGGCACAGATACGCAGTATTTT. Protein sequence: CASSVVAGGTDTQYF.

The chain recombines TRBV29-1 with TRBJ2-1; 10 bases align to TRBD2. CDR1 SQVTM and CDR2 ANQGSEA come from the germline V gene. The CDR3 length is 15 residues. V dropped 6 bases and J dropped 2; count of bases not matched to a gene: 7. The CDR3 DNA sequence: TGCAGCGTGTTACCTAGCGGGGGCACCTACAATGAGCAGTTCTTC. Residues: CSVLPSGGTYNEQFF.

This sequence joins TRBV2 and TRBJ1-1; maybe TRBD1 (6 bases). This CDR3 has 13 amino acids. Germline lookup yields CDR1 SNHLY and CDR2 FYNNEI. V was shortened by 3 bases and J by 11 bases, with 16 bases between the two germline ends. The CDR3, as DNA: TGTGCCAGCAGTGATAAGGGGGAGCGGGGGGCTTTCTTT. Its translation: CASSDKGERGAFF. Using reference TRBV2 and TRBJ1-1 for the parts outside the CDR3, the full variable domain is EPEVTQTPSHQVTQMGQEVILRCVPISNHLYFYWYRQILGQKVEFLVSFYNNEISEKSEIFDDQFSVERPDGSNFTLKIRSTKLEDSAMYFCASSDKGERGAFFGQGTRLTVV.

The CDR3 nucleotides are TGTGCCAGCAGCTTAGAAGGTTATGGCGCGCAGTATTTT. Its translation: CASSLEGYGAQYF. This chain uses TRBV7-2 with TRBJ2-3; D unclear. V lost 1 base and J 10 bases, leaving 12 bases between the germline ends. This CDR3 region has 13 residues. CDR1 and CDR2 from the germline V gene are SGHTA and FQGNSA.

Here the CDR3 reads CASRPTGLRNYGYTF. The CDR3 bases are TGTGCCAGCAGACCTACAGGGCTTCGGAACTATGGCTACACCTTC. The chain joins TRBV6-2 or TRBV6-3 to TRBJ1-2, with a tentative D call TRBD1 (6 bases). CDR1 and CDR2 from the germline V gene are MNHEY and SVGEGT. V was trimmed by 6 bases and J by 2 bases, leaving 16 bases between them. CDR3 length equals 15 residues.